The 24 T cell receptor beta chains reported below all come from one sample, sequenced in a study of T cells after yellow fever vaccination. TCRdb redid the calling of the 5' RACE reads with MiXCR, one entry per CDR3 protein. The table records fewer than 400,000 distinct CDR3 sequences, under 7.5% of them present only once. The source material was PBMCs, sampled 5 days after the yellow fever booster vaccination. These receptors originate from a man aged 30 to 39 who received the YFV17D yellow fever vaccine.

This clonotype showed up just a few times. This chain connects TRBV9 to TRBJ2-1; 13 nucleotides match TRBD2. This CDR3 is built from 17 residues. Per the germline V gene, CDR1 is SGDLS and CDR2 is YYNGEE. The J segment lost 5 bases and the V segment lost 0 bases, leaving 5 bases of the junction unmatched. As DNA, the CDR3 is TGTGCCAGCAGCGTAGGACTAGCGGGAGGTTCCAACAATGAGCAGTTCTTC. It translates to CASSVGLAGGSNNEQFF.

This clonotype was counted only a few times. V gene TRBV12-3 or TRBV12-4 combines with J gene TRBJ2-2; 9 bases are shared with TRBD2. This CDR3 has 16 amino acids. J was trimmed by 1 base and V by 3 bases; bases with no gene match: 3. DNA of the CDR3: TGTGCCAGCAGTTTTTCGACTAGCGGGAACACCGGGGAGCTGTTTTTT. Protein: CASSFSTSGNTGELFF.

This clonotype was detected ten times or more. CDR3 protein: CASSPGGAKNTGELFF. As DNA, the CDR3 is TGCGCCAGCAGCCCGGGGGGGGCTAAGAACACCGGGGAGCTGTTTTTT. V and J are TRBV5-1 and TRBJ2-2; 8 bases map to TRBD2. Germline assignment: CDR1 SGHRS and CDR2 YFSETQ. J gave up 1 base and V 4 bases, and 6 bases lay outside the gene matches. CDR3 length equals 16 residues.

There are many counts of this clonotype. V and J are TRBV15 and TRBJ2-1; 7 positions agree with TRBD2. This CDR3 comprises 16 residues. CDR1 and CDR2 (germline): LNHNV, YYDKDF (reference sequence). Unmatched junction bases numbered 9, after V lost 5 bases and J lost 2 bases. CDR3 nucleotide sequence: TGTGCCACCAGCGCGCTAGCGGTCTCGCCCTACAATGAGCAGTTCTTC. Amino acid sequence: CATSALAVSPYNEQFF. Drawing the rest from reference TRBV15 and TRBJ2-1, the complete variable domain is DAMVIQNPRYQVTQFGKPVTLSCSQTLNHNVMYWYQQKSSQAPKLLFHYYDKDFNNEADTPDNFQSRRPNTSFCFLDIRSPGLGDTAMYLCATSALAVSPYNEQFFGPGTRLTVL.

The chain is built from TRBV20-1 and TRBJ2-1; unclear D gene. Trimming took 2 bases from V and 10 from J, leaving 6 bases between them. CDR3 length equals 10 residues. CDR1 DFQATT and CDR2 SNEGSKA come from the germline V gene (reference sequence). The CDR3 sequence: CSARRTEQFF. Here the CDR3 DNA reads TGCAGTGCTAGAAGGACCGAGCAGTTCTTC.

This clonotype came up a few times. The chain recombines TRBV20-1 with TRBJ1-2, with 10 nucleotides matching TRBD1. CDR3 length equals 16 residues. After removal of 0 bases from V and 5 bases from J, the junction contained 9 bases not matched to a gene. CDR1 DFQATT and CDR2 SNEGSKA come from the germline V gene (reference sequence). CDR3 protein: CSARDRGTGDSYGYTF. CDR3 DNA sequence: TGCAGTGCTAGAGATCGAGGGACAGGGGACTCATATGGCTACACCTTC.

This clonotype showed up just a few times. The chain joins TRBV5-6 to TRBJ2-1, with 10 bases identical to TRBD2. This CDR3 is built from 15 residues. The V gene's germline CDR1 is SGHDT and CDR2 YYEEEE. The V and J ends lost 0 bases and 13 bases, in that order; junction bases with no gene match: 10. The CDR3 here is CASSLEREGPLKQFF. CDR3 DNA: TGTGCCAGCAGCTTGGAGCGGGAGGGCCCGTTAAAACAGTTCTTC. Supplemented by reference TRBV5-6 and TRBJ2-1, the full variable domain reads DAGVTQSPTHLIKTRGQQVTLRCSPKSGHDTVSWYQQALGQGPQFIFQYYEEEERQRGNFPDRFSGHQFPNYSSELNVNALLLGDSALYLCASSLEREGPLKQFFGPGTRLTVL.

This clonotype occurred once. This chain links TRBV3-1 with TRBJ2-6; D gene ambiguous. There are 17 residues in the CDR3. V was cut by 0 bases and J by 1 base, with 10 bases left in between. Per germline, CDR1 LGHDT and CDR2 YNNKEL (reference sequence). This chain's CDR3 is CASSQDRSRSGANVLTF. CDR3 nucleotides: TGTGCCAGCAGCCAAGATCGGTCCAGATCTGGGGCCAACGTCCTGACTTTC.

This chain links TRBV12-3 or TRBV12-4 with TRBJ2-5; TRBD2 matches 9 bases. The CDR3 runs to 14 residues. The junction had 7 bases not matched to a gene; V was cut back by 2 bases and J by 9 bases. The chain's CDR3 is CASSLSGGRESQYF. The CDR3 DNA reads as TGTGCCAGCAGTTTATCTGGCGGGAGGGAGTCCCAGTACTTC.

This clonotype appeared many times. The chain employs TRBV29-1 and TRBJ2-7; TRBD1 matches 8 bases. The germline V gene encodes CDR1 SQVTM and CDR2 ANQGSEA. J lost 3 bases, V lost 4 bases, and 5 bases had no gene match. The CDR3 contains 13 residues. The CDR3 DNA is TGCAGCGTTGTGGGGACAGGAGTCTACGAGCAGTACTTC. This encodes CSVVGTGVYEQYF.

The count of this clonotype is one. V and J are TRBV7-9 and TRBJ1-6; D possibly corresponds to TRBD1 (5 bases). V gave up 5 bases and J gave up 4 bases, with 15 bases separating them. CDR3 length: 16 amino acids. Germline CDR1 and CDR2: SEHNR and FQNEAQ (reference sequence). The CDR3: CASSTWGATYNSPLHF. The CDR3 bases are TGTGCCAGCAGCACTTGGGGCGCCACTTATAATTCACCCCTCCACTTT. The full variable domain, its missing parts supplied by reference TRBV7-9 and TRBJ1-6, is DTGVSQNPRHKITKRGQNVTFRCDPISEHNRLYWYRQTLGQGPEFLTYFQNEAQLEKSRLLSDRFSAERPKGSFSTLEIQRTEQGDSAMYLCASSTWGATYNSPLHFGNGTRLTVT.

The chain is built from TRBV5-4 and TRBJ2-7, with 10 bases fitting TRBD1. The CDR3 extends over 16 amino acids. The V and J ends lost 0 bases and 3 bases, in that order; junction bases with no gene match: 6. Germline loops: CDR1 SGHNT, CDR2 YYREEE (reference sequence). The CDR3 DNA follows: TGTGCCAGCAGCTTGGGACCGGGACAGGGGAACTACGAGCAGTACTTC. This translates into CASSLGPGQGNYEQYF.

This clonotype has a count of ten or more. The chain employs TRBV20-1 and TRBJ2-5; TRBD2 agrees at 14 bases. With V trimmed by 1 base and J by 4 bases, 8 bases remained unmatched. The CDR3 sequence is 17 residues long. Germline-derived CDR1 and CDR2 are DFQATT and SNEGSKA (reference sequence). This CDR3 reads CSARVRGLAGVRETQYF. DNA of the CDR3: TGCAGTGCTAGAGTCAGGGGACTAGCGGGAGTACGAGAGACCCAGTACTTC.

A few counts support this clonotype. The CDR3, as DNA: TGCGCCAGCAGCCTTAGCTATTACGGACAAGAGACCCAGTACTTC. It yields the protein CASSLSYYGQETQYF. The chain carries TRBV5-1 and TRBJ2-5; D is undetermined. This CDR3 has 15 amino acids. Deletions cut 4 bases from V and 2 bases from J, with 15 bases between. Per the germline V gene, CDR1 is SGHRS and CDR2 is YFSETQ. Full variable domain (outside the CDR3, taken from reference TRBV5-1 and TRBJ2-5): KAGVTQTPRYLIKTRGQQVTLSCSPISGHRSVSWYQQTPGQGLQFLFEYFSETQRNKGNFPGRFSGRQFSNSRSEMNVSTLELGDSALYLCASSLSYYGQETQYFGPGTRLLVL.

This chain links TRBV7-9 with TRBJ1-1; D might be TRBD1 (5 bases). V was cut by 2 bases and J by 3 bases, with 13 bases left in between. The CDR3 covers 15 residues. Looked up from germline, CDR1 is SEHNR and CDR2 is FQNEAQ (reference sequence). DNA for the CDR3: TGTGCCAGCAGCTTACAGGGTGGTATAGACACTGAAGCTTTCTTT. It specifies CASSLQGGIDTEAFF.

This clonotype was counted only a few times. This sequence joins TRBV6-5 and TRBJ2-7; D is perhaps TRBD1 or TRBD2 (5 bases each). The CDR3 runs 14 residues. Germline CDR1 MNHEY, CDR2 SVGAGI. Trimming pared 4 bases from V and 3 bases from J, leaving 13 bases between. The CDR3 region has the DNA TGTGCCAGCAGTTCCCGGGACCAGATCTACGAGCAGTACTTC. Its translation is CASSSRDQIYEQYF.

In its sample, this clonotype was seen a few times. The DNA of the CDR3 is TGTGCCAGCAGTTCCGGCATGGTAGCGGAATACGAGCAGTACTTC. Its protein product is CASSSGMVAEYEQYF. The chain is built from TRBV12-3 or TRBV12-4 and TRBJ2-7; a possible D gene is TRBD2 (6 bases). V was cut by 4 bases and J by 4 bases, with 17 bases left in between. This CDR3 region has 15 residues.

Comment on this clonotype: Sequence at one end of the junction differs from germline and may be a read error. This chain links TRBV25-1 with TRBJ2-1; 8 bases align to TRBD1. CDR1 MGHDK and CDR2 SYGVNS come from the germline V gene. The CDR3 consists of 16 residues. The CDR3 DNA reads as TGTGCCAGCAGTGAAACCAGGGGGCTCTCTTACAATGAGCAGTCCTTC. It translates to CASSETRGLSYNEQSF. The variable domain in full, with the rest retrieved from reference TRBV25-1 and TRBJ2-1, is EADIYQTPRYLVIGTGKKITLECSQTMGHDKMYWYQQDPGMELHLIHYSYGVNSTEKGDLSSESTVSRIRTEHFPLTLESARPSHTSQYLCASSETRGLSYNEQSFGPGTRLTVL.

This clonotype was recorded many times. J is TRBJ2-1 and V is TRBV7-2; D call uncertain. Trimming removed 4 bases at V and 3 bases at J, with 13 bases between. CDR3 size: 15 residues. Per germline, CDR1 SGHTA and CDR2 FQGNSA. In DNA, the CDR3 is TGTGCCAGCAGCTCTTTCCGAGACTTCTACAATGAGCAGTTCTTC. Translation gives CASSSFRDFYNEQFF.

This clonotype was observed a handful of times. V is TRBV20-1 and J is TRBJ2-5; no clear D. From germline, CDR1 is DFQATT and CDR2 SNEGSKA (reference sequence). The V end was cut by 3 bases, the J end by 0 bases, with 11 bases between. The CDR3 spans 14 residues. The DNA for the CDR3 is TGCAGTGCTAGCCCCGCTACGTACCAAGAGACCCAGTACTTC. It is translated as CSASPATYQETQYF.

This clonotype has at least ten counts. This chain connects TRBV7-2 to TRBJ2-1; TRBD2 might be the D (6 bases). V was cut by 5 bases and J by 0 bases, with 11 bases left in between. The CDR3 totals 15 residues. Germline V gene data show CDR1 as SGHTA and CDR2 as FQGNSA. CDR3 bases: TGTGCCAGCAGCACCATAGCGGACTCCTACAATGAGCAGTTCTTC. Amino acids: CASSTIADSYNEQFF.

The genes are TRBV5-4 and TRBJ1-1, with 7 bases fitting TRBD1. CDR1 is SGHNT, CDR2 YYREEE, per germline (reference sequence). The CDR3 is made up of 15 amino acids. V shed 2 bases, J shed 1 base, and the junction held 5 bases outside the gene matches. CDR3 sequence (DNA): TGTGCCAGCAGCTTCGAGGGGGACAGGAACACTGAAGCTTTCTTT. Its protein product is CASSFEGDRNTEAFF.

Remarks on this clonotype: One junction end does not reproduce the germline sequence, and a read error may be involved. This chain links TRBV20-1 with TRBJ1-5; no clear D. This CDR3 contains 17 residues. CDR1 and CDR2 (germline): DFQATT, SNEGSKA (reference sequence). The DNA for the CDR3 is TGCTGTGCTAGAGATACGTTGGGGTTATATAGCAATCAGCCCCAGCATTTT. Translating it yields CCARDTLGLYSNQPQHF.

This clonotype was observed at least ten times. This chain joins TRBV11-2 and TRBJ2-3, with 8 positions matching TRBD1. This CDR3 contains 16 residues. The J segment lost 5 bases and the V segment lost 4 bases, leaving 11 bases of the junction unmatched. CDR1 is SGHAT, CDR2 FQNNGV, per germline. The CDR3 sequence is CASSYPGQARGDTQYF. Here the CDR3 DNA reads TGTGCCAGCAGCTACCCGGGACAGGCCAGGGGAGATACGCAGTATTTT.